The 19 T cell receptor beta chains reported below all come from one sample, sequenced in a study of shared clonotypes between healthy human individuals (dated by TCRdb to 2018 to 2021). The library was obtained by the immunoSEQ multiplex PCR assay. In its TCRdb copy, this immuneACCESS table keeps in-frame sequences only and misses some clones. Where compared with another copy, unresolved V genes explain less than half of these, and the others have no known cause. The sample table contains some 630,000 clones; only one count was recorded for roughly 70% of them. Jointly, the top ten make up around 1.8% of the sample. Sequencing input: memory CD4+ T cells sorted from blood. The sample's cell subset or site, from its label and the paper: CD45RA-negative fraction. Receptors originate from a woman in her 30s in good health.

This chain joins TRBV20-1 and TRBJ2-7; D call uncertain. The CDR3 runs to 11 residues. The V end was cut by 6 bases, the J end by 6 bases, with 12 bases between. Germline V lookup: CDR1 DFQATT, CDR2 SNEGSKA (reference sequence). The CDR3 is CSAAYLGEQYF. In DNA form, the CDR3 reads TGCAGTGCAGCATACCTAGGCGAGCAGTACTTC.

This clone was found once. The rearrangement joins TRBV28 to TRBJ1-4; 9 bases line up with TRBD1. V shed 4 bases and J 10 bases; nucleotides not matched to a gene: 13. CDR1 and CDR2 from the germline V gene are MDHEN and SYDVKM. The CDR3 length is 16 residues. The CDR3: CASSSSQGARGGKLFF. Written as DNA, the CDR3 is TGTGCCAGCAGTTCGTCACAGGGGGCGAGGGGCGGAAAACTGTTTTTT.

CDR3 sequence reads: CASSLAPAYEQYF. In DNA, the CDR3 is TGTGCCAGCAGCTTAGCGCCGGCCTACGAGCAGTACTTC. This chain joins TRBV7-6 and TRBJ2-7; D is uncertain. The ends were cut back, 0 bases at V and 2 bases at J, with 5 bases in the middle. The germline V gene has CDR1 SGHVS and CDR2 FNYEAQ. CDR3 length: 13 amino acids.

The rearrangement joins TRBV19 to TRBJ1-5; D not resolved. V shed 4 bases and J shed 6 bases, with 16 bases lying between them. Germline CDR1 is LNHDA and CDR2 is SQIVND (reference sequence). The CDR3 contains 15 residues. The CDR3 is CASSKNPMGGQPQHF. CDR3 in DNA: TGTGCCAGTAGTAAGAACCCCATGGGAGGTCAGCCCCAGCATTTT.

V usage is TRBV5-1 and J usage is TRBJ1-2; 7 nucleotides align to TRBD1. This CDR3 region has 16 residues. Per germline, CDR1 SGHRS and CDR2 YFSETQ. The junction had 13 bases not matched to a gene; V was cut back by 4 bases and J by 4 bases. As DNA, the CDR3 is TGCGCCAGCAGCCCAGCTTCCGGGACAGAGGGCTATGGCTACACCTTC. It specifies CASSPASGTEGYGYTF.

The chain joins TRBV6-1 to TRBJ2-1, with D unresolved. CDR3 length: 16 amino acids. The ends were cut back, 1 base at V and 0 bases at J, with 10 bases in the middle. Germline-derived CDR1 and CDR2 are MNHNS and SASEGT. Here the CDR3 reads CASSEVVSSSYNEQFF. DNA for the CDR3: TGTGCCAGCAGTGAAGTGGTATCGAGCTCCTACAATGAGCAGTTCTTC.

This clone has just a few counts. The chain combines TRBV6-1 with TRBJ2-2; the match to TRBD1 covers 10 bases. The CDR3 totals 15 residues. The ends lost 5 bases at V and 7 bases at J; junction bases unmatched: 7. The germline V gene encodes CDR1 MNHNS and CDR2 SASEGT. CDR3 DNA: TGTGCCAGCAGTCCCGGGACAGGGGAAATCGGGGAGCTGTTTTTT. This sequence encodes CASSPGTGEIGELFF.

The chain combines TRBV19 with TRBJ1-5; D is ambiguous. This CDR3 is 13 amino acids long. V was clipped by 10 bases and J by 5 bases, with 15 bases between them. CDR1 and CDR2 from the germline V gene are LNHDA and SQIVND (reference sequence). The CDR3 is CATGESRYQPQHF. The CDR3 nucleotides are TGTGCCACCGGGGAATCCAGATATCAGCCCCAGCATTTT. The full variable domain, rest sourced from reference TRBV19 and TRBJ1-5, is DGGITQSPKYLFRKEGQNVTLSCEQNLNHDAMYWYRQDPGQGLRLIYYSQIVNDFQKGDIAEGYSVSREKKESFPLTVTSAQKNPTAFYLCATGESRYQPQHFGDGTRLSIL.

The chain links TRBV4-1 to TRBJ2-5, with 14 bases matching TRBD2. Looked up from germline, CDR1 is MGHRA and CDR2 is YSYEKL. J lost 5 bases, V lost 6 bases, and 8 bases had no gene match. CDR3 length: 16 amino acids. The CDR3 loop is CASRPGLAGVRETQYF. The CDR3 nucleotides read TGCGCCAGCAGACCGGGACTAGCGGGAGTCAGGGAGACCCAGTACTTC.

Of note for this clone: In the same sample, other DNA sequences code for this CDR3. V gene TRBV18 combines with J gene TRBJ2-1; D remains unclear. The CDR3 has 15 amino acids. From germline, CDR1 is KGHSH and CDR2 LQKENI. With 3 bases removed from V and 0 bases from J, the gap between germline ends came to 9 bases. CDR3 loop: CASSPPPSSYNEQFF. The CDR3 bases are TGTGCCAGCTCACCCCCCCCTAGCTCCTACAATGAGCAGTTCTTC.

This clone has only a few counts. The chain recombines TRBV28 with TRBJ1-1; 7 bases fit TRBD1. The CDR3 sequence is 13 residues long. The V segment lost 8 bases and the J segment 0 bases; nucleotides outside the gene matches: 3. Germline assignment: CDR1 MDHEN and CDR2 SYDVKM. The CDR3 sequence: CASGQEMNTEAFF. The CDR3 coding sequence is TGTGCCAGCGGACAGGAAATGAACACTGAAGCTTTCTTT. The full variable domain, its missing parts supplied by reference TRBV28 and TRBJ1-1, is DVKVTQSSRYLVKRTGEKVFLECVQDMDHENMFWYRQDPGLGLRLIYFSYDVKMKEKGDIPEGYSVSREKKERFSLILESASTNQTSMYLCASGQEMNTEAFFGQGTRLTVV.

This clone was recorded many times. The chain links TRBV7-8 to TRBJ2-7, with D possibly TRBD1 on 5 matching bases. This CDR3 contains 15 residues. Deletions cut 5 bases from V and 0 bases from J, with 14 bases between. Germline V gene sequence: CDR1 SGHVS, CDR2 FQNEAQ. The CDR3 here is CASSPRGPYSYEQYF. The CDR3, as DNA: TGTGCCAGCAGCCCAAGGGGTCCCTACTCCTACGAGCAGTACTTC.

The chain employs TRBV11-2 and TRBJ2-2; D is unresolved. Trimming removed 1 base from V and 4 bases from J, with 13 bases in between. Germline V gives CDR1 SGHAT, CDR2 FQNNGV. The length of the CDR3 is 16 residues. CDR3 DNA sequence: TGTGCCAGCAGCTTAGTCCCCCGGATTCCCACCGGGGAGCTGTTTTTT. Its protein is CASSLVPRIPTGELFF.

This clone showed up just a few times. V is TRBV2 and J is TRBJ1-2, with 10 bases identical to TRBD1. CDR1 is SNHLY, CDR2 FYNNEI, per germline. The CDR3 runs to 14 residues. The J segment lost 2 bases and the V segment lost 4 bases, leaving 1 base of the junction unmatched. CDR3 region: CASSGGQGNYGYTF. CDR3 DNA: TGTGCCAGCAGTGGGGGACAGGGGAACTATGGCTACACCTTC.

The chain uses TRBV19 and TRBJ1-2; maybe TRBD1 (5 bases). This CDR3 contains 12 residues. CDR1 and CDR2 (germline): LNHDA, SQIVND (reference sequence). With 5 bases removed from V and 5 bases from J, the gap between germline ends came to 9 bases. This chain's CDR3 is CASSWGRYGYTF. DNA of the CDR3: TGTGCCAGTAGTTGGGGACGGTATGGCTACACCTTC.

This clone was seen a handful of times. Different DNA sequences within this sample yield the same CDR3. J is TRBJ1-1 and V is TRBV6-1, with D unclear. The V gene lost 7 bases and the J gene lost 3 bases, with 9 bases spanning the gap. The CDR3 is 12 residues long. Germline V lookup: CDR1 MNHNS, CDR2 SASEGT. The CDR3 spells CASTPRDTEAFF. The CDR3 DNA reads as TGTGCCAGCACCCCCCGGGACACTGAAGCTTTCTTT.

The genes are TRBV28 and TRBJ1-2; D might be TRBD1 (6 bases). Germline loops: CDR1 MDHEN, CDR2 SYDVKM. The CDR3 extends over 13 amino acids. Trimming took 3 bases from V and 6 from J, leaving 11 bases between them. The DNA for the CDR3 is TGTGCCAGCAGTTTTCAGGGGAGGAATGGCTACACCTTC. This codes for CASSFQGRNGYTF.

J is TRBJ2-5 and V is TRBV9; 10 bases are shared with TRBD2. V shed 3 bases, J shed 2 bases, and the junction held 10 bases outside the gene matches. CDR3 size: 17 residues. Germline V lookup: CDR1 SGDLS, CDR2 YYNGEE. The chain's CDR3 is CASSERASGSVQETQYF. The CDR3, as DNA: TGTGCCAGCAGCGAAAGGGCTAGCGGGAGTGTGCAAGAGACCCAGTACTTC.

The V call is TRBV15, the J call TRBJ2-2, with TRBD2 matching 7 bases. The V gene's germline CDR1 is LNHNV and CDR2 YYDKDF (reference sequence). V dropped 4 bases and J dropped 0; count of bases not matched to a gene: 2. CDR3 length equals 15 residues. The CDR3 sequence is CATSNLAANTGELFF. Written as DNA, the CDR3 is TGTGCCACCAGCAACCTAGCGGCGAACACCGGGGAGCTGTTTTTT.